The T cell receptor beta chain described here comes from a study of T cell repertoires in cytomegalovirus infection. On the study more broadly: Indications of both CMV infection and matching HLA type were provided by public TCR beta signatures.

This clonotype has only a few counts. Its antigen is not identified. This CDR3 has 19 amino acids. V was pared by 5 bases and J by 5 bases, with 23 bases of the junction left unmatched. Germline lookup yields CDR1 DFQATT and CDR2 SNEGSKA (reference sequence). Overall study findings and caveats: Of the TCR beta families, the public ones yielded a cumulative frequency that identified carriers of CMV plus the relevant HLA.

TCRdb recomputed calls from the reads with MiXCR, one row per CDR3 protein. This table holds nearly 650,000 distinct CDR3 sequences, roughly a quarter found once. The chain joins TRBV20-1 to TRBJ2-1, with TRBD2 identical over 8 bases. This TCR derives from a human donor in good health (CMV status not recorded). Some clones in this sample may be carry-over from other donors' samples. The sequenced material came from CD8+ T cells from PBMCs. The CDR3 DNA follows: TGCAGTGCTGAGGCCCCCCAAGGACTAGCATCACGGACGAACAATGAGCAGTTCTTC. As protein: CSAEAPQGLASRTNNEQFF.